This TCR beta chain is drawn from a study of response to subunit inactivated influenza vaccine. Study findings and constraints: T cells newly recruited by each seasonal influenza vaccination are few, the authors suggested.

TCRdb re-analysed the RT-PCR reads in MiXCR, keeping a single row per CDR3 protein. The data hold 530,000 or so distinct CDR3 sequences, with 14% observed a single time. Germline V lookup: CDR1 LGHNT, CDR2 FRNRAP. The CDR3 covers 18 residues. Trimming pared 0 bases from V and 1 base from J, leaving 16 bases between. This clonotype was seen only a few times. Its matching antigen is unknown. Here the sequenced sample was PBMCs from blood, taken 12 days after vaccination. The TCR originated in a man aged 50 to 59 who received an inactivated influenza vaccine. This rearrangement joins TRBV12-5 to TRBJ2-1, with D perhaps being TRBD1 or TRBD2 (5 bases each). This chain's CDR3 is CASGLVIAGTTSYNEQFF. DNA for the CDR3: TGTGCTAGTGGTTTGGTAATCGCAGGGACCACTTCCTACAATGAGCAGTTCTTC.